A single sample gave rise to the 7 T cell receptor beta chains below, sequenced in a study of blood T cell repertoires in COVID-19. TCRdb keeps only in-frame clones here, not all; method: immunoSEQ multiplex PCR. The table shows 200,000 to 250,000 clones, with 80% to 90% occurring only once. Sequenced material: peripheral blood. All receptors derive from a man aged 50 to 59 with active or convalescent COVID-19.

This chain joins TRBV19 and TRBJ1-6; D unresolved. Per the germline V gene, CDR1 is LNHDA and CDR2 is SQIVND (reference sequence). The CDR3 has 12 residues. The V and J ends lost 9 bases and 9 bases respectively, with 12 bases between them. CDR3 sequence: CASGLGISPLHF. For the CDR3, the DNA is TGTGCCAGCGGACTGGGGATTTCACCCCTCCACTTT.

The CDR3 protein is CASSEGRFYEQYF. Here the CDR3 DNA reads TGTGCCAGCAGTGAAGGCCGGTTCTACGAGCAGTACTTC. The genes are TRBV2 and TRBJ2-7; no clear D. This CDR3 region has 13 residues. Per germline, CDR1 SNHLY and CDR2 FYNNEI. V was cut by 1 base and J by 3 bases, with 7 bases left in between.

This clone has only one observation. The rearrangement joins TRBV5-8 to TRBJ1-2; 8 nucleotides match TRBD1. In germline, CDR1 is SGHTS, CDR2 YDEGEE. The CDR3 sequence is 18 residues long. The J segment lost 8 bases and the V segment lost 0 bases, leaving 18 bases of the junction unmatched. CDR3: CASSLARQGAYYPGGYTF. In DNA form, the CDR3 reads TGTGCCAGCAGCTTGGCTCGGCAGGGGGCTTATTATCCGGGAGGCTACACCTTC.

There are a few counts of this clone. The chain couples TRBV25-1 to TRBJ2-7; D possibly corresponds to TRBD2 (6 bases). The V end was cut by 2 bases, the J end by 0 bases, with 14 bases between. Per germline, CDR1 MGHDK and CDR2 SYGVNS. The CDR3 is 16 amino acids. The CDR3 protein is CASSEVGGGSSYEQYV. CDR3 sequence (DNA): TGTGCCAGCAGTGAAGTGGGTGGGGGGAGCTCCTACGAGCAGTACGTC.

The chain couples TRBV7-2 to TRBJ1-6; D might be TRBD1 (5 bases). Germline V gene data show CDR1 as SGHTA and CDR2 as FQGNSA. CDR3 size: 13 residues. Between the trimmed V and J ends, which lost 5 bases and 8 bases, there was a span of 10 bases. The CDR3 DNA reads as TGTGCCAGCAGCCAAGACAGAGATTCACCCCTCCACTTT. Protein product: CASSQDRDSPLHF.

The chain joins TRBV5-1 to TRBJ1-4; TRBD1 matches at 9 bases. J lost 7 bases, V lost 0 bases, and 7 bases had no gene match. The CDR3 consists of 16 residues. Germline values: CDR1 SGHRS, CDR2 YFSETQ. In nucleotides, the CDR3 is TGCGCCAGCAGCTTGGCCCCACAGGGGGCTGGTGAAAAACTGTTTTTT. Its protein is CASSLAPQGAGEKLFF.

The chain employs TRBV20-1 and TRBJ1-6, with D perhaps matching TRBD1 (6 bases). The CDR3 sequence is 14 residues long. Germline assignment: CDR1 DFQATT and CDR2 SNEGSKA (reference sequence). V lost 3 bases and J 6 bases, leaving 12 bases between the germline ends. The CDR3 sequence is CSASRTVTNSPLHF. The CDR3 DNA is TGCAGTGCTAGTAGGACAGTCACTAATTCACCCCTCCACTTT.